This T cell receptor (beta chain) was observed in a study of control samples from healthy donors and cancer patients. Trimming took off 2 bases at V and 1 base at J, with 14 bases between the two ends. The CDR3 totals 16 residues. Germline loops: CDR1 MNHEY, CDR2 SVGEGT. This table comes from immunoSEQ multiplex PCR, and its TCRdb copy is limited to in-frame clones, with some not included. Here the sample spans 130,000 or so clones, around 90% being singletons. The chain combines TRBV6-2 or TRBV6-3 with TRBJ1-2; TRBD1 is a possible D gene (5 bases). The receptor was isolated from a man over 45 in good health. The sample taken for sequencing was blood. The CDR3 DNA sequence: TGTGCCAGCAGTTACCCCCGGACACTAGTTAACTATGGCTACACCTTC. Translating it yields CASSYPRTLVNYGYTF.